The 16 T cell receptor beta chains in this list originate from one sample, sequenced in a study of blood T cell repertoires in COVID-19. Sequencing was performed with immunoSEQ multiplex PCR; in TCRdb, only in-frame clones are kept and a portion is missing. This table has about 200,000 clones, about 79% appearing once. The sample comprised peripheral blood. These receptor sequences come from a man aged 50 to 60 with active or convalescent COVID-19.

This clone was picked up a small number of times. The chain links TRBV4-3 to TRBJ1-4; 8 bases align to TRBD1. Germline loops: CDR1 LGHNA, CDR2 YSLEER. V lost 0 bases to trimming and J lost 4 bases; unmatched junction nucleotides: 10. The length of the CDR3 is 18 residues. CDR3 region: CASSQDGAGGFGNEKLFF. Here the CDR3 DNA reads TGCGCCAGCAGCCAAGATGGGGCAGGGGGCTTCGGTAATGAAAAACTGTTTTTT.

This clone was observed a few times. This rearrangement joins TRBV29-1 to TRBJ2-1, with 8 bases matching TRBD2. The CDR3 runs to 14 residues. Germline V gene data show CDR1 as SQVTM and CDR2 as ANQGSEA. The V segment lost 3 bases and the J segment 4 bases; nucleotides outside the gene matches: 5. CDR3 residues: CSVEPGLDYNEQFF. CDR3 coding DNA: TGCAGCGTTGAGCCGGGACTAGATTACAATGAGCAGTTCTTC.

V gene TRBV3-1 (or the pseudogene TRBV3-2) combines with J gene TRBJ2-5, with 15 bases identical to TRBD2. V dropped 3 bases and J dropped 6; count of bases not matched to a gene: 8. The germline gives CDR1 LGHDT, CDR2 YNNKEL (reference sequence). The CDR3 is made up of 17 amino acids. The CDR3 nucleotides read TGTGCCAGCAGCCACGGACTAGCGGGAGGGCCCACGAAGACCCAGTACTTC. Amino acid sequence: CASSHGLAGGPTKTQYF.

The J gene is TRBJ2-4, the V gene TRBV6-2 or TRBV6-3; 7 bases agree with TRBD1. This CDR3 contains 19 residues. Looked up from germline, CDR1 is MNHEY and CDR2 is SVGEGT. Germline trimming cut 1 base from V and 0 bases from J; bases unmatched to any gene: 12. The CDR3 spells CASSYWNLTGFLAKNIQYF. CDR3 bases: TGTGCCAGCAGTTACTGGAACCTGACAGGGTTCCTAGCCAAAAACATTCAGTACTTC.

This clone has a single count. The chain has TRBV2 and TRBJ2-1; 7 nucleotides match TRBD1. Germline values: CDR1 SNHLY, CDR2 FYNNEI. CDR3 length: 16 residues. V shed 3 bases, J shed 2 bases, and the junction held 7 bases outside the gene matches. The CDR3 is CASSDSTGVTYNEQFF. The CDR3 DNA follows: TGTGCCAGCAGTGATTCAACAGGGGTCACCTACAATGAGCAGTTCTTC.

This rearrangement joins TRBV7-2 to TRBJ1-4, with 7 bases fitting TRBD1. This CDR3 comprises 15 residues. Per germline, CDR1 SGHTA and CDR2 FQGNSA. V dropped 5 bases and J dropped 8; count of bases not matched to a gene: 11. The chain's CDR3 is CASSLLGTEGEKLFF. The CDR3 region has the DNA TGTGCCAGCAGCCTTTTGGGGACAGAAGGAGAAAAACTGTTTTTT.

V gene TRBV9 combines with J gene TRBJ2-2; a weak D match, TRBD2 (6 bases). This CDR3 is built from 14 residues. Trimming took off 1 base at V and 7 bases at J, with 11 bases between the two ends. CDR1 SGDLS and CDR2 YYNGEE come from the germline V gene. CDR3 DNA: TGTGCCAGCAGCGTAAAACGGGAGCACGGGGAGCTGTTTTTT. Amino acid sequence: CASSVKREHGELFF.

This clone was recorded only once. The chain employs TRBV2 and TRBJ1-5; D gene unclear. The CDR3 consists of 15 residues. Looked up from germline, CDR1 is SNHLY and CDR2 is FYNNEI. Trimming stripped 5 bases from V and 0 bases from J, with 11 bases between. DNA of the CDR3: TGTGCCAGCAGTCCTCCAGAATATAGCAATCAGCCCCAGCATTTT. Translation gives CASSPPEYSNQPQHF.

Only one count was recorded for this clone. This chain links TRBV4-2 with TRBJ1-5, with D possibly TRBD1 on 5 matching bases. In germline, CDR1 is LGHNA, CDR2 YNFKEQ. V was clipped by 5 bases and J by 0 bases, with 17 bases between them. The CDR3 runs to 17 residues. CDR3 in amino acids: CASSYQQQAFSNQPQHF. CDR3 bases: TGTGCCAGCAGCTACCAACAACAGGCGTTTAGCAATCAGCCCCAGCATTTT.

This chain links TRBV3-1 (or the pseudogene TRBV3-2) with TRBJ1-3, with no clear D. This CDR3 contains 15 residues. Germline CDR1 and CDR2: LGHDT and YNNKEL (reference sequence). Trimming left V 0 bases short and J 1 base short, with 7 bases between. CDR3 protein: CASSQETFSGNTIYF. The DNA for the CDR3 is TGTGCCAGCAGCCAAGAGACATTTTCTGGAAACACCATATATTTT.

The rearrangement joins TRBV19 to TRBJ1-5; D not resolved. The CDR3 is made up of 15 amino acids. Trimming shortened V by 6 bases and J by 1 base, and 13 bases separated the two germline ends. Looked up from germline, CDR1 is LNHDA and CDR2 is SQIVND (reference sequence). The CDR3 loop is CASRSDSGSNQPQHF. The DNA for the CDR3 is TGTGCCAGTAGATCAGACTCCGGCAGCAATCAGCCCCAGCATTTT.

The V gene is TRBV5-1, the J gene TRBJ2-5, with 7 bases matching TRBD1. The germline V gene encodes CDR1 SGHRS and CDR2 YFSETQ. V lost 1 base and J lost 5; bases outside the gene matches: 11. This CDR3 comprises 16 residues. For the CDR3, the DNA is TGCGCCAGCAGCTTGCCCGGACAGGCAGTCCAGGAGACCCAGTACTTC. This gives the protein CASSLPGQAVQETQYF.

The rearrangement uses TRBV11-2 and TRBJ2-5; possibly TRBD2 for D (6 bases). With 1 base removed from V and 6 bases from J, the gap between germline ends came to 9 bases. The CDR3 consists of 13 residues. Germline assignment: CDR1 SGHAT and CDR2 FQNNGV. CDR3 sequence reads: CASSLVEGKTQYF. DNA for the CDR3: TGTGCCAGCAGCTTAGTGGAGGGAAAGACCCAGTACTTC.

V gene TRBV5-4 combines with J gene TRBJ1-4; possible D gene TRBD1, 5 bases. V gave up 0 bases and J gave up 2 bases, with 11 bases separating them. CDR3 length equals 16 residues. Germline V CDR1 and CDR2: SGHNT, YYREEE (reference sequence). The CDR3: CASSLGLPGTNEKLFF. CDR3 DNA: TGTGCCAGCAGCTTGGGTCTCCCAGGGACTAATGAAAAACTGTTTTTT.

This clone was seen a single time. This chain joins TRBV6-5 and TRBJ2-7; TRBD2 matches 8 bases. Germline loops: CDR1 MNHEY, CDR2 SVGAGI. Trimming at V came to 3 bases and at J to 0 bases, leaving 4 bases not matched to a gene. The CDR3 extends over 15 amino acids. CDR3 protein: CASSYFSGNSYEQYF. CDR3 bases: TGTGCCAGCAGTTATTTTAGCGGGAACTCCTACGAGCAGTACTTC.

This sequence joins TRBV27 and TRBJ1-3; tentatively, D is TRBD1 (6 bases). This CDR3 has 15 amino acids. CDR1 is MNHEY, CDR2 SMNVEV, per germline (reference sequence). The ends were cut back, 5 bases at V and 2 bases at J, with 13 bases in the middle. CDR3 protein: CASSAGTTPGNTIYF. The CDR3 DNA reads TGTGCCAGCAGTGCCGGGACAACCCCTGGAAACACCATATATTTT.